A selection of T cell receptor beta chains follows, all from one sample in a study of blood T cell repertoires in COVID-19. This table comes from immunoSEQ multiplex PCR, and its TCRdb copy is limited to in-frame clones, with some not included. The data show around 500,000 clones, approximately 85% seen once. Sequencing input: peripheral blood. The origin of the receptors is a human donor in a cohort sampled during active COVID-19. CDR3s include the opening cysteine and the closing phenylalanine or tryptophan. A D gene is named only where the DNA matches it firmly. Not all rows give a size; the values are once, few, many and, for expanded clones, a class.

clone size,D gene,J gene,V gene,CDR3 DNA,CDR3 protein
NA,TRBD2,TRBJ2-1,TRBV4-3,TGCGCCAGCAGCCAAGAGGGGAGAGTAGCGGGAGGGATAAATGAGCAGTTCTTC,CASSQEGRVAGGINEQFF
NA,TRBD1,TRBJ2-3,TRBV24-1,TGTGCCACCAGTCGAACCGGGACAGGGGAGCCAGATACGCAGTATTTT,CATSRTGTGEPDTQYF
NA,TRBD1,TRBJ1-1,TRBV10-3,TGTGCCATCAGTGAGCCCGGACAGGGGAGCACTGAAGCTTTCTTT,CAISEPGQGSTEAFF
NA,TRBD2,TRBJ2-3,TRBV5-4,TGTGCCAGCAGCTTTAAAGGGACTAGCGGGAGTTTTGGAGATACGCAGTATTTT,CASSFKGTSGSFGDTQYF
NA,NA,TRBJ2-3,TRBV6-2/TRBV6-3,TGTGCCAGCAGCCCGATAGCACCTGGTACGCAGTATTTT,CASSPIAPGTQYF
NA,TRBD1,TRBJ1-5,TRBV15,TGTGCCACCAGCACGACCATTGGACAGGGAGGTGAGGAACAGCCCCAGCATTTT,CATSTTIGQGGEEQPQHF
NA,NA,TRBJ2-3,TRBV7-3,TGTGCCAGCAGCTTAGAGTCAGATACGCAGTATTTT,CASSLESDTQYF
NA,TRBD1,TRBJ2-7,TRBV5-1,TGCGCCAGCAGGCCGGGGACAGGGGTCTACGAGCAGTACTTC,CASRPGTGVYEQYF
NA,NA,TRBJ2-2,TRBV14,TGTGCCAGCAGCCAAGTTAGAAACACCGGGGAGCTGTTTTTT,CASSQVRNTGELFF
NA,NA,TRBJ1-5,TRBV5-5,TGTGCCAGCAGCTCGGGAGTCAACAATCAGCCCCAGCATTTT,CASSSGVNNQPQHF
NA,TRBD2,TRBJ2-7,TRBV7-2,TGTGCCAGCAGCTCGTGGACTAGCGGGAGTCCCGAGCAGTACTTC,CASSSWTSGSPEQYF
NA,TRBD1,TRBJ1-2,TRBV24-1,TGTGCCACCAGGTCCGGGACAGGGAACTATGGCTACACCTTC,CATRSGTGNYGYTF
NA,TRBD2,TRBJ2-3,TRBV7-3,TGTGCCAGCAGCTCTAGCGGAGGCACAGATACGCAGTATTTT,CASSSSGGTDTQYF
NA,TRBD2,TRBJ2-7,TRBV14,TGTGCCAGCAGCCGAGCCATAGCGGGAATAACTTACGAGCAGTACTTC,CASSRAIAGITYEQYF
NA,NA,TRBJ1-1,TRBV6-2/TRBV6-3,TGTGCCAGCAGCTCAAGGACAGCGAACACTGAAGCTTTCTTT,CASSSRTANTEAFF
NA,TRBD2,TRBJ2-7,TRBV2,TGTGCCAGCAGTGAACGACTAGCGTTCGAGCAGTACTTC,CASSERLAFEQYF
NA,NA,TRBJ2-7,TRBV7-3,TGTGCCAGCAGCTTAAATGGGCAACACGCCTACGAGCAGTACTTC,CASSLNGQHAYEQYF
NA,TRBD2,TRBJ2-3,TRBV29-1,TGCAGCCTTGGAGCGGGAGGGCGGGCAGATACGCAGTATTTT,CSLGAGGRADTQYF
NA,NA,TRBJ1-3,TRBV13,TGTGCCAGCAGCATCGGGACAATCTCTGGAAACACCATATATTTT,CASSIGTISGNTIYF
NA,TRBD1,TRBJ2-1,TRBV19,TGTGCCAGTACCCAAGCTCGGGACAGAATCTACAATGAGCAGTTCTTC,CASTQARDRIYNEQFF
once,TRBD2,TRBJ2-7,TRBV6-6,TGTGCCAGCCGTCAGGGACTAGCGGGAGTCGAGCAGTACTTC,CASRQGLAGVEQYF
NA,NA,TRBJ1-2,TRBV30,TGTGCCTGGAGTGCGCGTGGTGGCTACACCTTC,CAWSARGGYTF
NA,TRBD1,TRBJ2-1,TRBV12-5,TGTGCTAGTGGTTTGCCTTCCGACAGGGCTAGTGAGCAGTTCTTC,CASGLPSDRASEQFF
NA,NA,TRBJ1-1,TRBV9,TGTGCCAGCAGCCAAGACAGTCGCACTGAAGCTTTCTTT,CASSQDSRTEAFF
NA,TRBD1,TRBJ2-6,TRBV11-2,TGTGCCAGCAGCCCTACAGGGGCTGGGGCCAACGTCCTGACTTTC,CASSPTGAGANVLTF
NA,TRBD1,TRBJ2-7,TRBV29-1,TGCAGCGCCGGCCGGGACAGCTCCTACGAGCAGTACTTC,CSAGRDSSYEQYF
NA,TRBD1,TRBJ1-5,TRBV5-1,TGCGCCAGCAGCTTGACAGGGGGCTATCAGCCCCAGCATTTT,CASSLTGGYQPQHF
NA,NA,TRBJ1-2,TRBV30,TGTGCCTGGAGTCCCACCGCTGGGGGCCTTTCTGGCTACACCTTC,CAWSPTAGGLSGYTF
once,NA,TRBJ1-3,TRBV9,TGTGCCAGCAGCGGTGCGCCGAGGACTGGAAACACCATATATTTT,CASSGAPRTGNTIYF
once,NA,TRBJ1-4,TRBV6-6,TGTGCCACCGACGATCAGGGGACTGAAAAACTGTTTTTT,CATDDQGTEKLFF
NA,TRBD2,TRBJ2-7,TRBV30,TGTGCCTGGAGCGGCCCCGGGACTAGCGGGTACGAGCAGTACTTC,CAWSGPGTSGYEQYF
NA,TRBD2,TRBJ2-4,TRBV7-9,TGTGCCAGCAGCTTAGCGGGGACTAGCGGGAGTCAGAACATTCAGTACTTC,CASSLAGTSGSQNIQYF
NA,TRBD1,TRBJ1-4,TRBV6-5,TGTGCCAGCCTAATAGGGGGCGCGTCTAATGAAAAACTGTTTTTT,CASLIGGASNEKLFF
NA,TRBD2,TRBJ2-1,TRBV9,TGTGCCAGCAGCACCTTAGCGGGAGGTCTTAAAGGGGAGCAGTTCTTC,CASSTLAGGLKGEQFF
NA,NA,TRBJ1-1,TRBV28,TGTGCCAGCAGGTCGGACAGCCCGAACACTGAAGCTTTCTTT,CASRSDSPNTEAFF